Each of the 28 T cell receptor beta chains below was sequenced from the same sample in a study of OX40 agonist ivuxolimab in advanced cancers. Only in-frame clones appear in the TCRdb table, and some are missing; sequencing was by immunoSEQ multiplex PCR. The sample yields about 70,000 clones, roughly 92% seen once. The sample was CD4+ or CD8+ T cells sorted from blood, taken in a trial of the OX40 agonist ivuxolimab. The receptors stem from an adult with an advanced solid tumor such as melanoma, head and neck, liver or kidney cancer.

This chain connects TRBV7-6 to TRBJ2-2; TRBD2 aligns across 13 bases. The V gene's germline CDR1 is SGHVS and CDR2 FNYEAQ. The CDR3 is made up of 18 amino acids. Trimming took 1 base from V and 3 from J; bases not matched to a gene: 5. The CDR3 loop reads CASSLEGLAGLYTGELFF. For the CDR3, the DNA is TGTGCCAGCAGCTTAGAGGGACTAGCGGGGCTCTACACCGGGGAGCTGTTTTTT.

The rearrangement links TRBV5-1 to TRBJ1-1, with TRBD1 matching over 8 bases. CDR1 and CDR2 from the germline V gene are SGHRS and YFSETQ. The CDR3 runs 12 residues. Trimming took 3 bases from V and 6 from J; bases not matched to a gene: 1. This CDR3 is CASSWTGPEAFF. The CDR3 nucleotides read TGCGCCAGCAGCTGGACAGGGCCTGAAGCTTTCTTT.

The chain combines TRBV6-1 with TRBJ2-1; the match to TRBD1 covers 9 bases. V was pared by 2 bases and J by 7 bases, with 18 bases of the junction left unmatched. The CDR3 totals 19 residues. Per germline, CDR1 MNHNS and CDR2 SASEGT. The CDR3 DNA reads TGTGCCAGCAGTGAACTTGAAGGAACACGGGACAGGGTACGGAATGAGCAGTTCTTC. It translates to CASSELEGTRDRVRNEQFF.

This clone has just one count. V gene TRBV6-6 combines with J gene TRBJ2-1, with D possibly matching TRBD1 (6 bases). V dropped 0 bases and J dropped 8 bases, with 8 bases sitting between them. Germline V gene data show CDR1 as MNHNY and CDR2 as SVGAGI (reference sequence). This CDR3 has 13 residues. CDR3 region: CASSYSKGDEQFF. CDR3 in DNA: TGTGCCAGCAGTTACTCGAAGGGGGATGAGCAGTTCTTC.

This chain joins TRBV27 and TRBJ1-2, with D perhaps TRBD1 (6 bases). Trimming took 2 bases from V and 4 from J, leaving 17 bases between them. CDR3 length: 16 amino acids. The germline CDR1 and CDR2 sequences are MNHEY and SMNVEV (reference sequence). The CDR3 region has the DNA TGTGCCAGCAGTTTAGGGGGCAGAGCTTGGGGCTATGGCTACACCTTC. Translated: CASSLGGRAWGYGYTF.

This chain joins TRBV19 and TRBJ2-1; D gene uncertain. From germline, CDR1 is LNHDA and CDR2 SQIVND (reference sequence). The CDR3 covers 13 residues. Trimming took 1 base from V and 9 from J, leaving 10 bases between them. The DNA of the CDR3 is TGTGCCAGTAGTATAGCCCCCTGGGCTGAGCAGTTCTTC. Translation: CASSIAPWAEQFF.

J is TRBJ2-5 and V is TRBV15, with D possibly matching TRBD2 (6 bases). CDR1 LNHNV and CDR2 YYDKDF come from the germline V gene (reference sequence). The CDR3 is made up of 17 amino acids. Trimming cost V 2 bases and J 1 base, with 17 bases left between them. The CDR3 is CATSRIIGGAPQETQYF. Written as DNA, the CDR3 is TGTGCCACCAGCAGAATAATCGGCGGGGCGCCCCAAGAGACCCAGTACTTC.

The rearrangement joins TRBV4-1 to TRBJ2-7; TRBD2 agrees at 7 bases. Germline V CDR1 and CDR2: MGHRA, YSYEKL. With V trimmed by 0 bases and J by 4 bases, 12 bases remained unmatched. The CDR3 runs to 17 residues. CDR3 amino acids: CASSQDRSGGGGYEQYF. The CDR3 bases are TGCGCCAGCAGCCAAGATCGAAGCGGCGGGGGAGGGTACGAGCAGTACTTC.

The chain joins TRBV9 to TRBJ2-1, with no clear D. The CDR3 spans 16 residues. Germline V gene lookup returns CDR1 SGDLS and CDR2 YYNGEE. The ends were cut back, 0 bases at V and 10 bases at J, with 20 bases in the middle. The CDR3 nucleotides are TGTGCCAGCAGCGTAGTTGTCGGAAACCCTCTAAGGGAGCAGTTCTTC. Protein product: CASSVVVGNPLREQFF.

The chain employs TRBV7-9 and TRBJ2-7; D remains ambiguous. The CDR3 extends over 16 amino acids. Trimming took off 7 bases at V and 2 bases at J, with 21 bases between the two ends. The germline CDR1 and CDR2 sequences are SEHNR and FQNEAQ (reference sequence). CDR3 DNA sequence: TGTGCCAGCAACTTTGGCTTTGGGTCAAATCCCTACGAGCAGTACTTC. Residues: CASNFGFGSNPYEQYF.

The V call is TRBV5-6, the J call TRBJ2-1; a weak D match, TRBD1 (6 bases). Germline-derived CDR1 and CDR2 are SGHDT and YYEEEE. The CDR3 sequence is 16 residues long. V lost 0 bases to trimming and J lost 7 bases, with 17 bases between them. The CDR3 nucleotides are TGTGCCAGCAGCTTGGCGGCTCGACAGGACGGTAATGAGCAGTTCTTC. Translating gives CASSLAARQDGNEQFF.

This chain connects TRBV5-1 to TRBJ1-1; 11 nucleotides match TRBD1. The CDR3 runs 17 residues. Germline V gene lookup returns CDR1 SGHRS and CDR2 YFSETQ. The V segment lost 1 base and the J segment 1 base; nucleotides outside the gene matches: 6. CDR3 DNA: TGCGCCAGCAGCTTGAAGGACAGGGGGCTTGGGAACACTGAAGCTTTCTTT. This gives the protein CASSLKDRGLGNTEAFF.

The CDR3 here is CASSESTLGGSSGQFF. In DNA, the CDR3 is TGCGCCAGCAGTGAGTCGACCTTAGGGGGATCGAGCGGGCAGTTCTTC. This sequence joins TRBV10-1 and TRBJ2-1; maybe TRBD1 (6 bases). There are 16 residues in the CDR3. V was pared by 0 bases and J by 12 bases, with 21 bases between. Germline V gene sequence: CDR1 WNHNN, CDR2 SYGVQD (reference sequence).

The chain combines TRBV7-8 with TRBJ2-1; 11 bases align to TRBD2. This CDR3 contains 16 residues. Germline-derived CDR1 and CDR2 are SGHVS and FQNEAQ. The junction had 7 bases not matched to a gene; V was cut back by 5 bases and J by 4 bases. The CDR3, as DNA: TGTGCCAGCAGCCCACCGACTAGCGGGGCTTACAATGAGCAGTTCTTC. This codes for CASSPPTSGAYNEQFF.

This clone is a singleton in its sample. The chain uses TRBV9 and TRBJ2-7, with 11 bases lining up with TRBD2. The CDR3 is 15 residues long. From germline, CDR1 is SGDLS and CDR2 YYNGEE. V shed 3 bases and J 0 bases; nucleotides not matched to a gene: 2. The CDR3 coding sequence is TGTGCCAGCAGCGCTAGCGGGGGGAACTCCTACGAGCAGTACTTC. The encoded protein is CASSASGGNSYEQYF.

This chain links TRBV4-1 with TRBJ2-7; D not resolved. The CDR3 runs 13 residues. Trimming removed 0 bases at V and 6 bases at J, with 9 bases between. Germline V gene lookup returns CDR1 MGHRA and CDR2 YSYEKL. In DNA form, the CDR3 reads TGCGCCAGCAGCCAAGATAGGCGTCCCGAGCAGTACTTC. It codes for CASSQDRRPEQYF.

This clone appeared a single time. This chain joins TRBV9 and TRBJ1-1; D is unresolved. CDR3 length equals 12 residues. Germline V CDR1 and CDR2: SGDLS, YYNGEE. V was shortened by 0 bases and J by 10 bases, with 10 bases between the two germline ends. CDR3 residues: CASSVGGGGAFF. In DNA form, the CDR3 reads TGTGCCAGCAGCGTAGGCGGAGGAGGAGCTTTCTTT.

The chain recombines TRBV5-1 with TRBJ2-1; TRBD2 is a possible D gene (5 bases). From germline, CDR1 is SGHRS and CDR2 YFSETQ. Trimming shortened V by 0 bases and J by 3 bases, and 10 bases separated the two germline ends. The CDR3 has 15 residues. This CDR3 reads CASSLAGVLYNEQFF. As DNA, the CDR3 is TGCGCCAGCAGCTTGGCCGGGGTGCTCTACAATGAGCAGTTCTTC.

The chain is built from TRBV13 and TRBJ2-5; possibly TRBD1 for D (5 bases). The J call is in doubt because the DNA end fits TRBJ2-7 better. The germline CDR1 and CDR2 sequences are PRHDT and FYEKMQ (reference sequence). The CDR3 length is 13 residues. The CDR3 DNA sequence: TGTGCCAGCAGTAGGGGATTTTCCTACGAGCAGTACTTC. Translating gives CASSRGFSYEQYF.

The chain recombines TRBV27 with TRBJ2-5, with D uncertain. TRBJ2-7 matches the DNA end more closely, so the J call is doubtful. Germline CDR1 and CDR2: MNHEY and SMNVEV (reference sequence). The CDR3 has 14 residues. The CDR3 DNA follows: TGTGCCAGCAGTTTATCGCGGTCCGGGTACGAGCAGTACTTC. Protein: CASSLSRSGYEQYF.

This chain uses TRBV5-1 with TRBJ1-1; TRBD1 matches 7 bases. J lost 5 bases, V lost 3 bases, and 7 bases had no gene match. Germline V lookup: CDR1 SGHRS, CDR2 YFSETQ. The CDR3 extends over 14 amino acids. CDR3 DNA: TGCGCCAGCAGCTGGGGCTCAGGGGGAACTGAAGCTTTCTTT. It encodes CASSWGSGGTEAFF. The complete variable domain, with remaining parts taken from reference TRBV5-1 and TRBJ1-1, reads KAGVTQTPRYLIKTRGQQVTLSCSPISGHRSVSWYQQTPGQGLQFLFEYFSETQRNKGNFPGRFSGRQFSNSRSEMNVSTLELGDSALYLCASSWGSGGTEAFFGQGTRLTVV.

This chain's CDR3 is CASSSYFGTIYF. The CDR3, as DNA: TGTGCCAGCAGCAGTTACTTCGGCACCATATATTTT. The chain combines TRBV6-6 with TRBJ1-3; no definite D call. The CDR3 has 12 amino acids. The V end was cut by 6 bases, the J end by 9 bases, with 12 bases between. CDR1 and CDR2 from the germline V gene are MNHNY and SVGAGI (reference sequence).

The chain couples TRBV6-5 to TRBJ2-7, with 7 bases identical to TRBD1. J was trimmed by 3 bases and V by 5 bases; bases with no gene match: 7. CDR3 length equals 14 residues. Germline CDR1 MNHEY, CDR2 SVGAGI. The CDR3, as DNA: TGTGCCAGCAGTGAGACCGACAGGGTCTACGAGCAGTACTTC. Residues: CASSETDRVYEQYF.

The chain recombines TRBV10-1 with TRBJ1-2; possible D gene TRBD1, 5 bases. The CDR3 is 13 amino acids. Germline V gives CDR1 WNHNN, CDR2 SYGVQD (reference sequence). The V end was cut by 2 bases, the J end by 4 bases, with 8 bases between. Written as DNA, the CDR3 is TGCGCCAGCAGTGAGAGCCAGGGCTATGGCTACACCTTC. Its translation is CASSESQGYGYTF.

This clone was counted a single time. V gene TRBV5-4 combines with J gene TRBJ1-2; D remains ambiguous. Germline assignment: CDR1 SGHNT and CDR2 YYREEE (reference sequence). V shed 1 base and J shed 2 bases, with 12 bases lying between them. This CDR3 contains 15 residues. The DNA of the CDR3 is TGTGCCAGCAGCTTGCCCGATATAGGGAACTATGGCTACACCTTC. Translating gives CASSLPDIGNYGYTF.

The chain couples TRBV27 to TRBJ2-7, with D possibly being TRBD1 (6 bases). The CDR3 is 15 residues long. V was shortened by 3 bases and J by 2 bases, with 14 bases between the two germline ends. From germline, CDR1 is MNHEY and CDR2 SMNVEV (reference sequence). CDR3 coding DNA: TGTGCCAGCAGTTTGTGGGCAGGGGAGACCTACGAGCAGTACTTC. This codes for CASSLWAGETYEQYF.

The CDR3 nucleotides are TGCAGCGTTCCACCCCTGGGGAACACTGAAGCTTTCTTT. Translation gives CSVPPLGNTEAFF. The chain uses TRBV29-1 and TRBJ1-1; D not certain. V was cut by 5 bases and J by 1 base, with 11 bases left in between. Germline loops: CDR1 SQVTM, CDR2 ANQGSEA. This CDR3 contains 13 residues.

J is TRBJ1-1 and V is TRBV7-8; D is ambiguous. V dropped 5 bases and J dropped 4 bases, with 11 bases sitting between them. The CDR3 extends over 13 amino acids. Germline assignment: CDR1 SGHVS and CDR2 FQNEAQ. CDR3 sequence reads: CASSVSGPTEAFF. The DNA of the CDR3 is TGTGCCAGCAGCGTCTCCGGACCCACTGAAGCTTTCTTT.